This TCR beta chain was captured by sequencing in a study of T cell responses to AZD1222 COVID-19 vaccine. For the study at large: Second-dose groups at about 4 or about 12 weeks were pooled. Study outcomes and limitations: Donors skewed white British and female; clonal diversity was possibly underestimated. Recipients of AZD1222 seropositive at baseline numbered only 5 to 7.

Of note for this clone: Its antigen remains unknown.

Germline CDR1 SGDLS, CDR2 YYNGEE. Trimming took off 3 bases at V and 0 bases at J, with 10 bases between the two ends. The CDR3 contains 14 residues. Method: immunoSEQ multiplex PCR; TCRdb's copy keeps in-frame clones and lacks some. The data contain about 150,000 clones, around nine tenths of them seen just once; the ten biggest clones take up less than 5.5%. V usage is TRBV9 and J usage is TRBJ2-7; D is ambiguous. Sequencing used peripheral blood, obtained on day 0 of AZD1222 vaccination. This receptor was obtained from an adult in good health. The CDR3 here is CASSATQSSYEQYF. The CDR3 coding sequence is TGTGCCAGCAGCGCGACCCAGAGCTCCTACGAGCAGTACTTC.